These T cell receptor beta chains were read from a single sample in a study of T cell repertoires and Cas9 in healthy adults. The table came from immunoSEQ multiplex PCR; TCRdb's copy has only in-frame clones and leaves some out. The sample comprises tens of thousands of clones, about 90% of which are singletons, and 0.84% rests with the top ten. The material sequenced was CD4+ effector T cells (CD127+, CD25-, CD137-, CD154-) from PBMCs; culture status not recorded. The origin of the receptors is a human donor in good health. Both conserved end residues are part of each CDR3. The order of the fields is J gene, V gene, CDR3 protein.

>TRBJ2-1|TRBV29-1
CSLDRGNEQFF
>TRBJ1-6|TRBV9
CASSASLNSPLHF
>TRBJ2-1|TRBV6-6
CASSYSSSPSLEQFF
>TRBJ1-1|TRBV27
CASSPAGVDTEAFF
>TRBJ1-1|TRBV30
CACSPPRNTEAFF
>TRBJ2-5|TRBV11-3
CASSSHTGRQETQYF
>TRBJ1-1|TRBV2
CASRPSHSTEAFF
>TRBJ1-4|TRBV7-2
CASSRDINEKLFF
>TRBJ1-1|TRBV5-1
CASSRTRGTEAFF
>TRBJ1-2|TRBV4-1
CASSQDLGESGYTF
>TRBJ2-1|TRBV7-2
CASSWDRGYNEQFF
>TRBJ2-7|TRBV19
CASRGIYEQYF
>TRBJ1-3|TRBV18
CASSREGHSGNTIYF
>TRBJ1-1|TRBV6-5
CASSYAGNTEAFF
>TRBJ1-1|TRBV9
CASSPLGEATEAFF
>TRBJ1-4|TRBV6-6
CASRGGPAANEKLFF
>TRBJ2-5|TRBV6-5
CASSTRGQETQYF
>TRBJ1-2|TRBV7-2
CASSPIDIYGYTF
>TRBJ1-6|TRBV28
CASSLFRIRDREGIGNSPLHF
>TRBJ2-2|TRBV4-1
CASSQPLRTGNTGELFF
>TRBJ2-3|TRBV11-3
CASSFVAGGPGDTQYF